This record covers a single T cell receptor (beta chain). These data originate in a study of blood T cell repertoires in COVID-19. CDR1 is LNHDA and CDR2 is SQIVND in the germline V gene (reference sequence). There are 16 residues in the CDR3. Germline trimming cut 8 bases from V and 0 bases from J; bases unmatched to any gene: 9. Clones were sequenced by immunoSEQ multiplex PCR, and TCRdb holds only the in-frame ones, with some missing. The repertoire holds 200,000 to 250,000 clones, with about 86% as singletons. The source is a woman between 40 and 50 years old with acute COVID-19. Sequencing input: PBMCs or T cells enriched from blood (not recorded which). This rearrangement joins TRBV19 to TRBJ1-1, with 10 bases lining up with TRBD1. CDR3 residues: CASQGQGRTLNTEAFF. The CDR3 DNA sequence: TGTGCCAGTCAGGGACAGGGGCGGACCCTGAACACTGAAGCTTTCTTT.